What follows describes a single T cell receptor (beta chain). The antigen is undetermined. Data came from immunoSEQ multiplex PCR; TCRdb stores just in-frame clones and leaves some out. The repertoire consists of 2 million to 2.5 million clones, with 85% to 95% occurring once and the leading ten covering around 0.38%. This sample is part of a study of shared clonotypes between healthy human individuals. Study observations and caveats: In contrast to clonotypes shared by all four donors, non-shared clonotypes had lower generation probabilities. A few donors had about 5% of their naive CD4 clonotypes in common.

Germline V lookup: CDR1 SGHVS, CDR2 FQNEAQ. V lost 5 bases and J 2 bases, leaving 19 bases between the germline ends. The CDR3 totals 17 residues. Sequencing was performed on naive CD4+ T cells from PBMCs. Subset: CD45RA+ positively selected. The TCR originated in a man between 18 and 29 years old in good health. Some clones in this sample may be carry-over from other donors' samples. The chain combines TRBV7-8 with TRBJ1-5; D gene ambiguous. In nucleotides, the CDR3 is TGTGCCAGCAGCCCAAATCGCCCGGGGAGGCGCAATCAGCCCCAGCATTTT. Protein product: CASSPNRPGRRNQPQHF. Full variable domain (rest looked up from reference TRBV7-8 and TRBJ1-5): GAGVSQSPRYKVAKRGQDVALRCDPISGHVSLFWYQQALGQGPEFLTYFQNEAQLDKSGLPSDRFFAERPEGSVSTLKIQRTQQEDSAVYLCASSPNRPGRRNQPQHFGDGTRLSIL.